The clone carrying this T cell receptor (beta chain) was detected many times. This sample was taken from a study of Graves' ophthalmopathy and Graves' hyperthyroidism. Trimming removed 6 bases from V and 7 bases from J, with 9 bases in between. CDR3 size: 11 residues. From germline, CDR1 is LGHNT and CDR2 FRNRAP. Amplified TCR beta CDR3 regions were obtained using RNA transcripts as template. HTBI-primed RT-PCR formed the first round, and a multiplex PCR formed the second. Using its own MiXCR run on the multiplex PCR reads, TCRdb lists one record per CDR3 protein. The data show about 620,000 distinct CDR3 sequences, with about 24% seen just once and approximately 7.7% held by the top ten.

The chain couples TRBV12-5 to TRBJ1-1; D remains unclear. Material for sequencing was peripheral blood. The clonotype was recovered from a woman in her late teens or twenties with stable Graves' hyperthyroidism. Some clones in this sample may be carry-over from other donors' samples. CDR3 amino acids: CASGLTYEAFF. The CDR3 nucleotides are TGTGCTAGTGGCCTTACATATGAAGCTTTCTTT.